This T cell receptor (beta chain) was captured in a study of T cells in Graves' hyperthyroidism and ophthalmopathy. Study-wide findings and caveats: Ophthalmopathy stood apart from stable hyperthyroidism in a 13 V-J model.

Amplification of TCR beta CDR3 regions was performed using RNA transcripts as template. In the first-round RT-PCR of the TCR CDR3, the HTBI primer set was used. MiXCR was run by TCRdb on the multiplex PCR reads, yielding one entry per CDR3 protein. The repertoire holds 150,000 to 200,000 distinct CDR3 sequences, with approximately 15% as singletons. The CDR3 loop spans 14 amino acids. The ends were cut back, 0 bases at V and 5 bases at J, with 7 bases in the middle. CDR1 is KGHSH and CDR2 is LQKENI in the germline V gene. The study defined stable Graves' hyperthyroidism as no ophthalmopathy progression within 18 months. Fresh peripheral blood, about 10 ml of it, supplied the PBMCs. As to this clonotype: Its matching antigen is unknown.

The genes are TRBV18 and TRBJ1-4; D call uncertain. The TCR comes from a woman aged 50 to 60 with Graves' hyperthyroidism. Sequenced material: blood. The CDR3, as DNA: TGTGCCAGCTCACCACCAGCCCTAAATGAAAAACTGTTTTTT. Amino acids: CASSPPALNEKLFF.